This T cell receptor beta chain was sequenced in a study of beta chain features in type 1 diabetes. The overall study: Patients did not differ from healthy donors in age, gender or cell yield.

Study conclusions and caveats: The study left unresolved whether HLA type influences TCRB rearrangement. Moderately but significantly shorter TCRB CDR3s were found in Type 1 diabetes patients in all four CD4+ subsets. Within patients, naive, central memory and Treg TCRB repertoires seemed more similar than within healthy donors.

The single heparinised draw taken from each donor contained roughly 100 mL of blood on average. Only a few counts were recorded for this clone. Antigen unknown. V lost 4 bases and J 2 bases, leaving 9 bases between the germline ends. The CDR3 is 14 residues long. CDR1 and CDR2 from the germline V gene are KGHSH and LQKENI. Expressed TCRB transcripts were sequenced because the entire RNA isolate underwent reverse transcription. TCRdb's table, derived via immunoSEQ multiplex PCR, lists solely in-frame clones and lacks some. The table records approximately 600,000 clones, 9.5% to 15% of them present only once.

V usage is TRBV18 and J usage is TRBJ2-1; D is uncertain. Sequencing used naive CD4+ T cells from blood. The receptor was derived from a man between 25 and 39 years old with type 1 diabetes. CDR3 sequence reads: CASSRETTYNEQFF. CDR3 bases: TGTGCCAGCTCACGTGAGACAACCTACAATGAGCAGTTCTTC.